This T cell receptor beta chain came from a study of ipilimumab plus nivolumab after autologous stem cell transplantation. The overall study: The DLBCL cohort had primary refractory and relapsed disease, with 18-month progression-free survival of approximately 83% and 30%.

Using immunoSEQ multiplex PCR, the repertoire was profiled, and TCRdb retains in-frame clones only, with some absent. The data contain approximately 9,800 clones, around four fifths of them seen just once; the ten biggest clones take up around 8.4%. The study, taken as a whole, reports: The authors say TCR, Treg and microbiome findings warrant further study.

V lost 2 bases to trimming and J lost 0 bases; unmatched junction nucleotides: 22. CDR1 ENHRY and CDR2 SYGVKD come from the germline V gene. This CDR3 spans 23 amino acids. For this clone: Its antigen is unknown.

This sequence joins TRBV10-3 and TRBJ2-3; 11 bases line up with TRBD2. This clonotype was sampled from a male donor with diffuse large B-cell lymphoma. This sample comprised PBMCs, obtained in a trial of ipilimumab plus nivolumab as post-transplant consolidation. CDR3 sequence reads: CAISERLAGGLPRELISTDTQYF. In DNA form, the CDR3 reads TGTGCCATCAGTGAGAGGTTAGCGGGGGGGCTTCCCAGGGAACTTATTAGCACAGATACGCAGTATTTT.